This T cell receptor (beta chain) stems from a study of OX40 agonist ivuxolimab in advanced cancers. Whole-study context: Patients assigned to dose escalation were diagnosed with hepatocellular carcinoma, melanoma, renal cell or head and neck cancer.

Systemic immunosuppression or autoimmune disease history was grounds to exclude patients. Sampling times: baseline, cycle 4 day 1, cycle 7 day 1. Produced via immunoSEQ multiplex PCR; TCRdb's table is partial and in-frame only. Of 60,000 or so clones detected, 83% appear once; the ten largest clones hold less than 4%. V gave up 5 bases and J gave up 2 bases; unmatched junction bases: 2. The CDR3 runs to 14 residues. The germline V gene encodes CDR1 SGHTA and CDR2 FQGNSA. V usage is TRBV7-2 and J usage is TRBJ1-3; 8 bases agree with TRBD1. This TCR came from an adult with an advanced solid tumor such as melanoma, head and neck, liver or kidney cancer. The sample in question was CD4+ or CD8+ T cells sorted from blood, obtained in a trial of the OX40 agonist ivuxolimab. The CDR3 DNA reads TGTGCCAGCAGCCCCAGGGGGCCTGGAAACACCATATATTTT. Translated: CASSPRGPGNTIYF.